This T cell receptor beta chain was captured in a study of radiation and T cells in renal cell carcinoma. Libraries were prepared by immunoSEQ multiplex PCR; TCRdb keeps only in-frame clonotypes and omits some of them. The repertoire holds 150,000 to 180,000 clones, approximately 88% seen once, with under 15% in the top ten. This clone was seen only once. What it binds is not known. Findings and caveats of the study: No pretreatment tumor biopsies were available for baseline clonotypes. In blood, top tumor clones expanded by 2 weeks, shrinking by 4.

Time point reported: blood 2 weeks post-SBRT. Treatment given: 15 Gy SBRT to primary tumor, nephrectomy 4 weeks later. After SBRT, blood was collected at 2 and 4 weeks, plus baseline. The tumor was a clear cell renal cell carcinoma. Sequencing was performed on blood, taken from a patient whose treatment included radiotherapy and nephrectomy. This clonotype was sampled from a woman in her fifties or sixties with renal cell carcinoma.

The CDR3 protein is CASSPRTSGAYNEQFF. CDR3 DNA sequence: TGTGCCAGCAGCCCCCGGACTAGCGGGGCCTACAATGAGCAGTTCTTC. The rearrangement links TRBV5-4 to TRBJ2-1, with 12 bases lining up with TRBD2. V dropped 4 bases and J dropped 2; count of bases not matched to a gene: 4. Per germline, CDR1 SGHNT and CDR2 YYREEE (reference sequence). CDR3 length equals 16 residues.